A single sample is the source of the 20 T cell receptor beta chains below, sequenced in a study of cytomegalovirus exposure and HLA in healthy donors. Sequencing was performed with immunoSEQ multiplex PCR; in TCRdb, only in-frame clones are kept and a portion is missing. The table lists some 100,000 clones, about 88% of them singletons. The sequenced sample was PBMCs. Receptors were obtained from a man between 18 and 35 years old in good health and CMV-seropositive.

The count of this clone is one. The chain has TRBV5-5 and TRBJ1-4; TRBD1 agrees at 7 bases. The length of the CDR3 is 18 residues. V lost 2 bases to trimming and J lost 0 bases; unmatched junction nucleotides: 10. Germline V CDR1 and CDR2: SGHKS, YYEKEE (reference sequence). CDR3 amino acids: CASSLYDRAEATNEKLFF. DNA of the CDR3: TGTGCCAGCAGCTTATATGACAGGGCGGAGGCAACTAATGAAAAACTGTTTTTT.

V and J are TRBV4-3 and TRBJ1-2; no definite D call. The CDR3 runs 12 residues. The V end was cut by 6 bases, the J end by 4 bases, with 9 bases between. CDR1 LGHNA and CDR2 YSLEER come from the germline V gene. The CDR3 bases are TGCGCCAGCAGTTACGAGGGCTATGGCTACACCTTC. It codes for CASSYEGYGYTF.

The sample holds one count of this clone. This rearrangement joins TRBV5-4 to TRBJ2-7; possibly TRBD2 for D (7 bases). The CDR3 covers 14 residues. Per germline, CDR1 SGHNT and CDR2 YYREEE (reference sequence). The V end lost 4 bases, the J end lost 5 bases, and 16 bases lay between the germline ends. CDR3 nucleotide sequence: TGTGCCAGCAGCCCAAGGGGAGGGGACAACGAGCAGTACTTC. Its protein is CASSPRGGDNEQYF.

V usage is TRBV9 and J usage is TRBJ2-5; tentative D call: TRBD2 (6 bases). V was cut by 0 bases and J by 1 base, with 13 bases left in between. Per germline, CDR1 SGDLS and CDR2 YYNGEE. CDR3 length: 16 amino acids. The CDR3 here is CASSVGHAGSQETQYF. CDR3 coding DNA: TGTGCCAGCAGCGTAGGTCACGCGGGGTCCCAAGAGACCCAGTACTTC.

The V call is TRBV2, the J call TRBJ2-7; no clear D gene. Trimming shortened V by 5 bases and J by 5 bases, and 7 bases separated the two germline ends. The CDR3 sequence is 11 residues long. Germline CDR1 SNHLY, CDR2 FYNNEI. CDR3 in amino acids: CASSRSDEQYF. The CDR3 DNA sequence: TGTGCCAGCAGTCGGTCGGACGAGCAGTACTTC.

The rearrangement links TRBV4-3 to TRBJ1-6, with D maybe TRBD1 (5 bases). Germline lookup yields CDR1 LGHNA and CDR2 YSLEER. This CDR3 region has 17 residues. V dropped 0 bases and J dropped 10 bases, with 19 bases sitting between them. The CDR3 region is CASSQEGPGSLGSPLHF. The CDR3 coding sequence is TGCGCCAGCAGCCAAGAGGGTCCAGGGTCATTAGGCTCACCCCTCCACTTT.

V gene TRBV6-5 combines with J gene TRBJ1-6; TRBD1 aligns across 7 bases. Trimming took 6 bases from V and 1 from J; bases not matched to a gene: 3. CDR3 size: 15 residues. Germline V CDR1 and CDR2: MNHEY, SVGAGI. The CDR3 nucleotides are TGTGCCAGCAGGGACAGGCGTTCCTATAATTCACCCCTCCACTTT. As protein: CASRDRRSYNSPLHF.

The genes are TRBV27 and TRBJ1-2, with unresolved D. CDR3 size: 12 residues. Germline loops: CDR1 MNHEY, CDR2 SMNVEV (reference sequence). Trimming removed 3 bases from V and 5 bases from J, with 7 bases in between. The CDR3 DNA reads TGTGCCAGCAGTTTGTCGGGGTATGGCTACACCTTC. Protein product: CASSLSGYGYTF.

V and J are TRBV11-2 and TRBJ2-7; TRBD2 agrees at 8 bases. Germline CDR1 SGHAT, CDR2 FQNNGV. CDR3 length: 15 amino acids. J lost 7 bases, V lost 1 base, and 9 bases had no gene match. CDR3 in amino acids: CASSLAISGDQEQYF. CDR3 nucleotides: TGTGCCAGCAGCTTAGCGATTAGCGGGGACCAAGAGCAGTACTTC.

Only one count was recorded for this clone. This chain links TRBV4-3 with TRBJ1-1, with D hard to call. The CDR3 covers 15 residues. Trimming removed 1 base from V and 1 base from J, with 10 bases in between. In germline, CDR1 is LGHNA, CDR2 YSLEER. DNA for the CDR3: TGCGCCAGCAGCCAAGGCCGGGAGAAGAACACTGAAGCTTTCTTT. This gives the protein CASSQGREKNTEAFF.

The chain links TRBV5-1 to TRBJ2-5; 7 nucleotides match TRBD1. The J segment lost 2 bases and the V segment lost 3 bases, leaving 7 bases of the junction unmatched. The CDR3 is 15 residues long. CDR1 is SGHRS and CDR2 is YFSETQ in the germline V gene. DNA for the CDR3: TGCGCCAGCAGCTCGGGTGACAGGGATCAAGAGACCCAGTACTTC. Residues: CASSSGDRDQETQYF.

The rearrangement links TRBV28 to TRBJ2-5; 7 bases agree with TRBD1. V lost 5 bases to trimming and J lost 1 base; unmatched junction nucleotides: 7. Per the germline V gene, CDR1 is MDHEN and CDR2 is SYDVKM. The CDR3 covers 15 residues. CDR3 sequence (DNA): TGTGCCAGCAGTCCAGGACAGGCCACCCAAGAGACCCAGTACTTC. It is translated as CASSPGQATQETQYF. The variable domain in full, with the rest retrieved from reference TRBV28 and TRBJ2-5, is DVKVTQSSRYLVKRTGEKVFLECVQDMDHENMFWYRQDPGLGLRLIYFSYDVKMKEKGDIPEGYSVSREKKERFSLILESASTNQTSMYLCASSPGQATQETQYFGPGTRLLVL.

The chain combines TRBV27 with TRBJ2-7, with a tentative D call TRBD2 (5 bases). Germline assignment: CDR1 MNHEY and CDR2 SMNVEV (reference sequence). V lost 3 bases and J 6 bases, leaving 12 bases between the germline ends. The CDR3 totals 13 residues. The CDR3 DNA is TGTGCCAGCAGTTTCCGGGAAAGTGGCGAGCAGTACTTC. Amino acid sequence: CASSFRESGEQYF.

A few counts support this clone. The genes are TRBV19 and TRBJ2-7; TRBD2 matches 9 bases. CDR3 length: 13 residues. Germline values: CDR1 LNHDA, CDR2 SQIVND (reference sequence). V shed 10 bases, J shed 3 bases, and the junction held 7 bases outside the gene matches. CDR3: CANPTSGNYEQYF. In DNA, the CDR3 is TGTGCCAATCCGACTAGCGGTAACTACGAGCAGTACTTC.

The chain carries TRBV19 and TRBJ2-7, with D unclear. This CDR3 contains 14 residues. Germline assignment: CDR1 LNHDA and CDR2 SQIVND (reference sequence). V lost 1 base, J lost 1 base, and 8 bases lay in between. The CDR3: CASSIGGLSYEQYF. DNA of the CDR3: TGTGCCAGTAGTATAGGTGGCTTATCCTACGAGCAGTACTTC.

The J gene is TRBJ2-1, the V gene TRBV7-2; 8 bases are a match to TRBD2. Looked up from germline, CDR1 is SGHTA and CDR2 is FQGNSA. CDR3 size: 15 residues. The trim removed 2 bases at V and 9 bases at J, leaving 9 bases unmatched. CDR3 bases: TGTGCCAGCAGCTTATTCCGGGGGGGCCAGGGTGAGCAGTTCTTC. Its translation is CASSLFRGGQGEQFF.

The chain is built from TRBV27 and TRBJ2-7; TRBD2 is a possible D gene (6 bases). This CDR3 spans 17 amino acids. Trimming took off 6 bases at V and 0 bases at J, with 21 bases between the two ends. Germline V gene sequence: CDR1 MNHEY, CDR2 SMNVEV (reference sequence). The CDR3 coding sequence is TGTGCCAGCAGCAGGGCCCTAAAGGACGGGAGCTCCTACGAGCAGTACTTC. Amino acid sequence: CASSRALKDGSSYEQYF.

The chain recombines TRBV28 with TRBJ1-3, with 8 nucleotides matching TRBD1. The germline V gene encodes CDR1 MDHEN and CDR2 SYDVKM. With V trimmed by 2 bases and J by 4 bases, 7 bases remained unmatched. CDR3 size: 16 residues. As DNA, the CDR3 is TGTGCCAGCAGTTTAACCAGGGGGCGCGGGGGAAACACCATATATTTT. It codes for CASSLTRGRGGNTIYF.

The V call is TRBV7-2, the J call TRBJ1-3; D may be TRBD1 (6 bases). The CDR3 contains 18 residues. V was cut by 2 bases and J by 0 bases, with 17 bases left in between. Germline V gives CDR1 SGHTA, CDR2 FQGNSA. The CDR3 DNA reads TGTGCCAGCAGCTTATCACCCCCCCAGGGGACCTCTGGAAACACCATATATTTT. This codes for CASSLSPPQGTSGNTIYF. The full variable domain, completed using reference TRBV7-2 and TRBJ1-3, is GAGVSQSPSNKVTEKGKDVELRCDPISGHTALYWYRQSLGQGLEFLIYFQGNSAPDKSGLPSDRFSAERTGGSVSTLTIQRTQQEDSAVYLCASSLSPPQGTSGNTIYFGEGSWLTVV.

The rearrangement joins TRBV7-2 to TRBJ1-3; 10 positions match TRBD1. Trimming at V came to 5 bases and at J to 7 bases, leaving 5 bases not matched to a gene. The CDR3 covers 14 residues. Germline V gene data show CDR1 as SGHTA and CDR2 as FQGNSA. The CDR3 sequence: CASSRQGAGNTIYF. The CDR3 region has the DNA TGTGCCAGCAGCCGACAGGGGGCAGGCAACACCATATATTTT. The whole variable domain, remainder taken from reference TRBV7-2 and TRBJ1-3, is GAGVSQSPSNKVTEKGKDVELRCDPISGHTALYWYRQSLGQGLEFLIYFQGNSAPDKSGLPSDRFSAERTGGSVSTLTIQRTQQEDSAVYLCASSRQGAGNTIYFGEGSWLTVV.